The 20 T cell receptor beta chains below all came from one sample that was sequenced in a study of beta chain features in type 1 diabetes. The whole isolated RNA underwent reverse transcription, so sequencing captured expressed TCRB transcripts. Profiling relied on immunoSEQ multiplex PCR, and the TCRdb table lists in-frame clones only, not all of them. The table includes 620,000 or so clones, roughly a sixth detected once. Sequenced input: naive CD4+ T cells from blood. The receptors were sampled from a young man in good health.

This chain links TRBV12-2 with TRBJ2-7; the DNA was not compared with TRBD2, the D call given in the table. TRBV12-2 is designated a pseudogene. The CDR3 has 16 residues. The DNA for the CDR3 is TGTGCAAGTCGCCCCGACGCTTCCCGGAGCTCCTACGAGCAGTACTTC. Translated: CASRPDASRSSYEQYF.

This clone came up a few times. The chain combines TRBV9 with TRBJ1-4; 7 bases are shared with TRBD1. The germline V gene has CDR1 SGDLS and CDR2 YYNGEE. The CDR3 has 16 residues. Trimming cost V 0 bases and J 4 bases; bases outside gene matches: 6. As DNA, the CDR3 is TGTGCCAGCAGCGTAGGCCCGGGACAGAGTAATGAAAAACTGTTTTTT. The encoded protein is CASSVGPGQSNEKLFF.

This clone was found a few times. The rearrangement joins TRBV4-1 to TRBJ2-7; TRBD1 matches at 8 bases. The CDR3 loop spans 14 amino acids. With 4 bases clipped from V and 3 bases from J, the junction kept 5 bases outside the gene matches. Germline V gene sequence: CDR1 MGHRA, CDR2 YSYEKL. The CDR3 sequence is CASSRGQGSYEQYF. The CDR3 DNA sequence: TGCGCCAGCAGCCGTGGACAGGGAAGCTACGAGCAGTACTTC.

This clone has just a few counts. The chain carries TRBV18 and TRBJ1-2; weak D call: TRBD1 (5 bases). CDR3 length equals 12 residues. V lost 2 bases and J lost 8, with 9 bases in between. Germline CDR1 reads KGHSH; CDR2 reads LQKENI. CDR3 coding DNA: TGTGCCAGCTCACCAAGGGACGGAGGCTACACCTTC. This gives the protein CASSPRDGGYTF.

Of note for this clone: The same CDR3 arises from other DNA sequences in this sample as well. The V call is TRBV9, the J call TRBJ1-1; D remains unclear. The V end lost 0 bases, the J end lost 1 base, and 4 bases lay between the germline ends. Germline V gene data show CDR1 as SGDLS and CDR2 as YYNGEE. The CDR3 covers 13 residues. The CDR3 sequence is CASSVGTNTEAFF. The CDR3 coding sequence is TGTGCCAGCAGCGTAGGAACGAACACTGAAGCTTTCTTT.

The chain employs TRBV7-3 and TRBJ2-4; no clear D. Germline loops: CDR1 SGHTA, CDR2 FQGTGA. The V end was cut by 0 bases, the J end by 1 base, with 4 bases between. The CDR3 consists of 14 residues. CDR3 amino acids: CASSLTGAKNIQYF. The DNA for the CDR3 is TGTGCCAGCAGCTTAACCGGGGCCAAAAACATTCAGTACTTC.

This clone was seen more than once but under ten times. J is TRBJ1-2 and V is TRBV20-1; D is unresolved. Per germline, CDR1 DFQATT and CDR2 SNEGSKA (reference sequence). Trimming cost V 3 bases and J 8 bases, with 10 bases left between them. The CDR3 sequence is 11 residues long. CDR3 sequence reads: CSASTRAGYTF. In nucleotides, the CDR3 is TGCAGTGCTAGTACTCGGGCCGGCTACACCTTC.

This clone showed up just a few times. This chain joins TRBV10-3 and TRBJ2-7, with D possibly TRBD1 on 6 matching bases. Germline V gives CDR1 ENHRY, CDR2 SYGVKD. This CDR3 has 14 residues. V was pared by 7 bases and J by 4 bases, with 17 bases between. CDR3 DNA sequence: TGTGCCATCAAAAGTACAGGGACAACTTACGAGCAGTACTTC. Its protein is CAIKSTGTTYEQYF.

This clone was seen a few times. This chain links TRBV5-1 with TRBJ1-3, with D unclear. CDR3 length: 15 residues. CDR1 and CDR2 from the germline V gene are SGHRS and YFSETQ. Trimming stripped 4 bases from V and 0 bases from J, with 11 bases between. CDR3: CASSPGPLSGNTIYF. CDR3 nucleotide sequence: TGCGCCAGCAGCCCCGGACCCCTCTCTGGAAACACCATATATTTT.

The chain recombines TRBV7-2 with TRBJ2-2; TRBD1 might be the D (5 bases). Per germline, CDR1 SGHTA and CDR2 FQGNSA. V lost 5 bases to trimming and J lost 7 bases, with 23 bases between them. The length of the CDR3 is 17 residues. The CDR3, as DNA: TGTGCCAGCAGCCATGACAGCACCAAATCTTCCTTCGGGGAGCTGTTTTTT. It yields the protein CASSHDSTKSSFGELFF. The whole variable domain, remainder taken from reference TRBV7-2 and TRBJ2-2, is GAGVSQSPSNKVTEKGKDVELRCDPISGHTALYWYRQSLGQGLEFLIYFQGNSAPDKSGLPSDRFSAERTGGSVSTLTIQRTQQEDSAVYLCASSHDSTKSSFGELFFGEGSRLTVL.

The chain employs TRBV4-1 and TRBJ2-1; 8 bases align to TRBD2. With V trimmed by 2 bases and J by 6 bases, 12 bases remained unmatched. The CDR3 covers 17 residues. Germline CDR1 is MGHRA and CDR2 is YSYEKL. DNA for the CDR3: TGCGCCAGCAGCCAACGGAAGGGACTAGTGGCCGTCAATGAGCAGTTCTTC. It codes for CASSQRKGLVAVNEQFF.

This clone was detected a few times. This rearrangement joins TRBV4-1 to TRBJ1-2, with D unclear. The CDR3 length is 13 residues. The germline V gene encodes CDR1 MGHRA and CDR2 YSYEKL. V lost 3 bases to trimming and J lost 4 bases, with 9 bases between them. CDR3 coding DNA: TGCGCCAGCAGCCAGACGGGCGGCTATGGCTACACCTTC. Translation: CASSQTGGYGYTF.

The sample holds a few counts of this clone. V usage is TRBV5-1 and J usage is TRBJ2-2; no clear D. Germline assignment: CDR1 SGHRS and CDR2 YFSETQ. V lost 0 bases and J lost 0, with 9 bases in between. The CDR3 totals 16 residues. Here the CDR3 DNA reads TGCGCCAGCAGCTTGGAAGTGGGCGCGAACACCGGGGAGCTGTTTTTT. Its protein is CASSLEVGANTGELFF.

In this sample, this clone turned up a few times. The J gene is TRBJ2-5, the V gene TRBV5-8, with TRBD2 as a possible D gene (6 bases). From germline, CDR1 is SGHTS and CDR2 YDEGEE. The CDR3 loop spans 13 amino acids. Deletions cut 0 bases from V and 3 bases from J, with 6 bases between. The CDR3 reads CASSLGTKETQYF. The CDR3 bases are TGTGCCAGCAGCTTGGGGACTAAAGAGACCCAGTACTTC.

For the CDR3, the DNA is TGTGCCAGCAGCCCACCCAAGGGACTAGCGGGTCACTACGAGCAGTACTTC. The encoded protein is CASSPPKGLAGHYEQYF. The genes are TRBV7-2 and TRBJ2-7; 12 positions agree with TRBD2. V lost 5 bases, J lost 3 bases, and 11 bases stayed unmatched. The CDR3 has 17 amino acids. CDR1 and CDR2 (germline): SGHTA, FQGNSA.

This clone was counted between two and nine times. At one of its ends the junction is not consistent with the germline gene, which may arise from a read error. The CDR3 bases are TGCGCCAGCAGCTCTAGGTTAGGCAACAGTGAAGCTTTCTTT. Its protein product is CASSSRLGNSEAFF. The V call is TRBV4-3, the J call TRBJ1-1; no firm D call. This CDR3 is built from 14 residues. The germline V gene has CDR1 LGHNA and CDR2 YSLEER.

A few counts support this clone. The chain recombines TRBV5-1 with TRBJ2-5; TRBD1 agrees at 8 bases. The J call may be mistaken, given a closer DNA end match to TRBJ2-7. The germline gives CDR1 SGHRS, CDR2 YFSETQ. This CDR3 comprises 15 residues. The CDR3 nucleotides read TGCGCCAGCAGCGCCCGGACAGGGCAGGCCTACGAGCAGTACTTC. Translating gives CASSARTGQAYEQYF.

This clone was seen only a few times. This rearrangement joins TRBV7-9 to TRBJ1-1; TRBD1 matches 7 bases. The CDR3 spans 13 residues. V lost 7 bases to trimming and J lost 4 bases; unmatched junction nucleotides: 6. Germline CDR1 SEHNR, CDR2 FQNEAQ (reference sequence). The CDR3 nucleotides read TGTGCCAGCAAACGAACAGGGGCCACTGAAGCTTTCTTT. It codes for CASKRTGATEAFF.

The J gene is TRBJ1-5, the V gene TRBV7-9, with D uncertain. Per germline, CDR1 SEHNR and CDR2 FQNEAQ (reference sequence). The CDR3 runs 15 residues. Deletions cut 3 bases from V and 5 bases from J, with 14 bases between. The CDR3 sequence: CASSFAGRSHQPQHF. For the CDR3, the DNA is TGTGCCAGCAGCTTTGCAGGACGGTCGCATCAGCCCCAGCATTTT.

This clone was observed a handful of times. The chain has TRBV7-8 and TRBJ2-1; no reliable D call. The CDR3 extends over 12 amino acids. Trimming pared 1 base from V and 8 bases from J, leaving 6 bases between. Germline assignment: CDR1 SGHVS and CDR2 FQNEAQ. The CDR3 reads CASSLEVYEQFF. Written as DNA, the CDR3 is TGTGCCAGCAGCTTAGAAGTCTATGAGCAGTTCTTC.